The clone carrying this T cell receptor (beta chain) was counted only a few times. What it recognizes is unknown. This entry comes from a study of blood T cells in healthy people across ages. Study-wide results and caveats: The study found more naive CD4+ cells and higher diversity in long-lived than aged donors.

Together with a sample-barcoded 5' primer, a J-beta primer mix was included in a second PCR lasting about 6 to 11 cycles. Each cDNA molecule was tagged by a template-switch adaptor with 12 random nucleotides. TCRdb reprocessed the 5' RACE reads via MiXCR and lists one record per CDR3 protein. The sample yields approximately 600,000 distinct CDR3 sequences, around three fifths seen once. The CDR3 sequence is 14 residues long. Germline loops: CDR1 MGHRA, CDR2 YSYEKL. Losses at the gene ends were 3 bases for V and 8 bases for J; bases not matched to a gene: 6. Total RNA, at least 6 micrograms per sample, came from PBMCs.

The chain recombines TRBV4-1 with TRBJ1-4; TRBD1 aligns across 7 bases. This clonotype was sampled from a man between 60 and 75 years old in good health. Material for sequencing was blood. The CDR3 bases are TGCGCCAGCAGCCAGAGACAGGGACCCGAAAAACTGTTTTTT. This codes for CASSQRQGPEKLFF.